Following are 32 T cell receptor beta chains from one sample sequenced in a study of control samples from healthy donors and cancer patients. The repertoire was sequenced with immunoSEQ multiplex PCR; TCRdb's copy has only in-frame clones and lacks some. The profile shows about 77,000 clones, almost 95% of them singletons. Sample: blood. These receptors were obtained from a woman aged 60-70 years in good health.

The chain employs TRBV19 and TRBJ1-1; weak D call: TRBD1 (5 bases). The CDR3 loop spans 13 amino acids. Germline V gene sequence: CDR1 LNHDA, CDR2 SQIVND (reference sequence). With 7 bases removed from V and 5 bases from J, the gap between germline ends came to 14 bases. Here the CDR3 DNA reads TGTGCCAGTACCACCCTGAGGGGTACTGAAGCTTTCTTT. This codes for CASTTLRGTEAFF.

The V gene is TRBV5-4, the J gene TRBJ2-2, with a possible D match to TRBD2 (6 bases). Trimming cost V 0 bases and J 2 bases, with 11 bases left between them. The CDR3 sequence is 16 residues long. Germline CDR1 reads SGHNT; CDR2 reads YYREEE (reference sequence). This chain's CDR3 is CASSLEQGLNTGELFF. CDR3 nucleotide sequence: TGTGCCAGCAGCTTGGAGCAGGGACTTAACACCGGGGAGCTGTTTTTT.

This chain connects TRBV6-1 to TRBJ2-5, with a weak D call TRBD2 (6 bases). This CDR3 has 14 residues. V was cut by 3 bases and J by 5 bases, with 13 bases left in between. Germline V gene data show CDR1 as MNHNS and CDR2 as SASEGT. The CDR3 protein is CASSESSALETQYF. The CDR3 region has the DNA TGTGCCAGCAGTGAGTCTAGCGCTTTGGAGACCCAGTACTTC.

This sequence joins TRBV6-6 and TRBJ2-1, with 12 bases lining up with TRBD2. J lost 4 bases, V lost 9 bases, and 10 bases had no gene match. Germline CDR1 MNHNY, CDR2 SVGAGI (reference sequence). This CDR3 is 16 amino acids long. The CDR3 DNA reads TGTGCCAGTTTTACAGGACTAGCGGGGATGTACAATGAGCAGTTCTTC. This gives the protein CASFTGLAGMYNEQFF.

The gene calls are TRBV28 and TRBJ1-5; 10 nucleotides agree with TRBD1. The ends lost 4 bases at V and 0 bases at J; junction bases unmatched: 9. CDR3 size: 18 residues. Germline V gene data show CDR1 as MDHEN and CDR2 as SYDVKM. As DNA, the CDR3 is TGTGCCAGCAGTTCCGGGACAGGGGCCACTTATAGCAATCAGCCCCAGCATTTT. Amino acid sequence: CASSSGTGATYSNQPQHF.

The chain has TRBV28 and TRBJ2-1; D possibly corresponds to TRBD2 (6 bases). CDR1 is MDHEN, CDR2 SYDVKM, per germline. The CDR3 contains 13 residues. Between the trimmed V and J ends, which lost 10 bases and 6 bases, there was a span of 16 bases. This CDR3 is CATLGSGRNEQFF. In DNA form, the CDR3 reads TGTGCCACCCTGGGGAGCGGGCGCAATGAGCAGTTCTTC. The full variable domain, completed using reference TRBV28 and TRBJ2-1, is DVKVTQSSRYLVKRTGEKVFLECVQDMDHENMFWYRQDPGLGLRLIYFSYDVKMKEKGDIPEGYSVSREKKERFSLILESASTNQTSMYLCATLGSGRNEQFFGPGTRLTVL.

This chain joins TRBV11-3 and TRBJ2-1, with 7 bases fitting TRBD2. The CDR3 consists of 18 residues. Germline V gene sequence: CDR1 SGHNT, CDR2 YENEEA. V lost 0 bases, J lost 0 bases, and 8 bases stayed unmatched. CDR3 DNA sequence: TGTGCCAGCAGCTTAGATCAGGGCGGGAGCACCTCCTACAATGAGCAGTTCTTC. Translation gives CASSLDQGGSTSYNEQFF. Drawing the rest from reference TRBV11-3 and TRBJ2-1, the complete variable domain is EAGVVQSPRYKIIEKKQPVAFWCNPISGHNTLYWYLQNLGQGPELLIRYENEEAVDDSQLPKDRFSAERLKGVDSTLKIQPAELGDSAVYLCASSLDQGGSTSYNEQFFGPGTRLTVL.

This clone was counted between two and nine times. V usage is TRBV19 and J usage is TRBJ1-5; no clear D. Trimming took off 1 base at V and 11 bases at J, with 15 bases between the two ends. CDR1 is LNHDA and CDR2 is SQIVND in the germline V gene (reference sequence). The CDR3 has 14 amino acids. In nucleotides, the CDR3 is TGTGCCAGTAGTATAGGTGGCAGTCTAGGGTCCCAGCATTTT. This codes for CASSIGGSLGSQHF.

V is TRBV7-9 and J is TRBJ2-5; 7 bases fit TRBD1. Germline V gives CDR1 SEHNR, CDR2 FQNEAQ (reference sequence). V shed 5 bases and J 2 bases; nucleotides not matched to a gene: 5. The CDR3 runs to 14 residues. In nucleotides, the CDR3 is TGTGCCAGCAGCCTTCGACAGGGACAAGAGACCCAGTACTTC. This gives the protein CASSLRQGQETQYF. The full variable domain, with the rest looked up from reference TRBV7-9 and TRBJ2-5, is DTGVSQNPRHKITKRGQNVTFRCDPISEHNRLYWYRQTLGQGPEFLTYFQNEAQLEKSRLLSDRFSAERPKGSFSTLEIQRTEQGDSAMYLCASSLRQGQETQYFGPGTRLLVL.

The chain uses TRBV14 and TRBJ1-6, with D unclear. V lost 1 base to trimming and J lost 7 bases, with 8 bases between them. The V gene's germline CDR1 is SGHDN and CDR2 FVKESK. The CDR3 is made up of 14 amino acids. CDR3: CASSQGRLNSPLHF. The CDR3 coding sequence is TGTGCCAGCAGCCAAGGTCGCCTCAATTCACCCCTCCACTTT.

V is TRBV7-2 and J is TRBJ2-1; 13 bases map to TRBD2. Germline CDR1 SGHTA, CDR2 FQGNSA. The CDR3 contains 15 residues. V lost 5 bases and J lost 8; bases outside the gene matches: 6. The CDR3 sequence: CASSTGTSGIDEQFF. The CDR3 nucleotides are TGTGCCAGCAGCACTGGGACTAGCGGGATAGATGAGCAGTTCTTC.

The chain employs TRBV24-1 and TRBJ1-5; TRBD1 might be the D (5 bases). V was trimmed by 4 bases and J by 2 bases, leaving 17 bases between them. The CDR3 runs to 17 residues. Germline-derived CDR1 and CDR2 are KGHDR and SFDVKD. The CDR3 loop reads CATSDRPRGPGNQPQHF. The CDR3 DNA reads TGTGCCACCAGTGACCGACCTAGGGGCCCGGGCAATCAGCCCCAGCATTTT.

The chain carries TRBV28 and TRBJ1-3, with 7 bases that match TRBD1. The ends lost 2 bases at V and 4 bases at J; junction bases unmatched: 8. Germline assignment: CDR1 MDHEN and CDR2 SYDVKM. The length of the CDR3 is 16 residues. This CDR3 is CASSLGTGDTGNTIYF. The CDR3 DNA reads as TGTGCCAGCAGTTTAGGTACAGGGGATACCGGAAACACCATATATTTT.

This chain links TRBV29-1 with TRBJ2-1, with 7 bases fitting TRBD2. The junction had 7 bases not matched to a gene; V was cut back by 1 base and J by 7 bases. CDR1 and CDR2 (germline): SQVTM, ANQGSEA. The CDR3 is made up of 14 amino acids. The CDR3 loop is CSVEVGGSINEQFF. The CDR3, as DNA: TGCAGCGTTGAAGTCGGCGGGAGCATAAATGAGCAGTTCTTC.

The CDR3 loop reads CASRSGGSTYEQYF. The CDR3 coding sequence is TGTGCCAGCAGATCGGGGGGATCCACCTACGAGCAGTACTTC. The V and J genes are TRBV28 and TRBJ2-7, with 7 bases matching TRBD2. The germline V gene has CDR1 MDHEN and CDR2 SYDVKM. The CDR3 has 14 amino acids. The V and J ends lost 6 bases and 2 bases, in that order; junction bases with no gene match: 7.

The chain recombines TRBV5-1 with TRBJ1-2; D is perhaps TRBD1 (5 bases). Germline V lookup: CDR1 SGHRS, CDR2 YFSETQ. CDR3 length equals 13 residues. V lost 4 bases and J lost 6, with 13 bases in between. This CDR3 is CASSPEGANGYTF. The DNA for the CDR3 is TGCGCCAGCAGCCCAGAAGGGGCCAATGGCTACACCTTC. The whole variable domain, remainder taken from reference TRBV5-1 and TRBJ1-2, is KAGVTQTPRYLIKTRGQQVTLSCSPISGHRSVSWYQQTPGQGLQFLFEYFSETQRNKGNFPGRFSGRQFSNSRSEMNVSTLELGDSALYLCASSPEGANGYTFGSGTRLTVV.

This chain joins TRBV11-2 and TRBJ1-6; D may be TRBD1 (6 bases). The V and J ends lost 0 bases and 10 bases respectively, with 10 bases between them. This CDR3 region has 14 residues. Germline lookup yields CDR1 SGHAT and CDR2 FQNNGV. Written as DNA, the CDR3 is TGTGCCAGCAGCTTAGATCCAGGGGAGTCACCCCTCCACTTT. This gives the protein CASSLDPGESPLHF.

This chain connects TRBV7-9 to TRBJ1-2, with a weak D call TRBD1 (5 bases). With 2 bases removed from V and 2 bases from J, the gap between germline ends came to 6 bases. CDR3 length equals 13 residues. Germline V gene data show CDR1 as SEHNR and CDR2 as FQNEAQ (reference sequence). The CDR3 DNA is TGTGCCAGCAGCTTACGGGGGAACTATGGCTACACCTTC. Translated, it gives CASSLRGNYGYTF. The whole variable domain, remainder taken from reference TRBV7-9 and TRBJ1-2, is DTGVSQNPRHKITKRGQNVTFRCDPISEHNRLYWYRQTLGQGPEFLTYFQNEAQLEKSRLLSDRFSAERPKGSFSTLEIQRTEQGDSAMYLCASSLRGNYGYTFGSGTRLTVV.

The chain links TRBV18 to TRBJ2-7; the match to TRBD2 covers 9 bases. The CDR3 consists of 16 residues. Germline V gene lookup returns CDR1 KGHSH and CDR2 LQKENI. V shed 1 base, J shed 6 bases, and the junction held 10 bases outside the gene matches. The DNA for the CDR3 is TGTGCCAGCTCACCACAGGAGTTAGCGGGAGTCTCCGAGCAGTACTTC. Protein product: CASSPQELAGVSEQYF.

The chain combines TRBV5-1 with TRBJ1-1; D might be TRBD1 (6 bases). Trimming removed 2 bases from V and 4 bases from J, with 12 bases in between. This CDR3 has 14 residues. CDR1 and CDR2 (germline): SGHRS, YFSETQ. The CDR3 spells CASSLQGGATEAFF. The CDR3 coding sequence is TGCGCCAGCAGCTTACAGGGTGGAGCCACTGAAGCTTTCTTT.

This clone was seen only a few times. J is TRBJ1-1 and V is TRBV2, with a possible D match to TRBD1 (6 bases). Germline CDR1 is SNHLY and CDR2 is FYNNEI. The CDR3 has 16 residues. Deletions cut 4 bases from V and 0 bases from J, with 15 bases between. CDR3 DNA sequence: TGTGCCAGCAGTGGTCGGACAGCAACCATGAACACTGAAGCTTTCTTT. Translation gives CASSGRTATMNTEAFF.

This chain links TRBV19 with TRBJ2-3, with 12 nucleotides matching TRBD2. Per the germline V gene, CDR1 is LNHDA and CDR2 is SQIVND (reference sequence). The ends lost 7 bases at V and 8 bases at J; junction bases unmatched: 4. The CDR3 loop spans 13 amino acids. The CDR3: CASTTSGSVTQYF. As DNA, the CDR3 is TGTGCCAGTACGACTAGCGGGAGTGTTACGCAGTATTTT. The complete variable domain, with remaining parts taken from reference TRBV19 and TRBJ2-3, reads DGGITQSPKYLFRKEGQNVTLSCEQNLNHDAMYWYRQDPGQGLRLIYYSQIVNDFQKGDIAEGYSVSREKKESFPLTVTSAQKNPTAFYLCASTTSGSVTQYFGPGTRLTVL.

This sequence joins TRBV2 and TRBJ2-5, with a possible D match to TRBD1 (5 bases). The V gene lost 6 bases and the J gene lost 5 bases, with 10 bases spanning the gap. Germline V gives CDR1 SNHLY, CDR2 FYNNEI. The CDR3 runs 12 residues. The CDR3 nucleotides are TGTGCCAGCAGGACAGAGGTGGAGACCCAGTACTTC. Its protein is CASRTEVETQYF.

The chain links TRBV11-2 to TRBJ2-3; D gene ambiguous. V was trimmed by 3 bases and J by 6 bases, leaving 10 bases between them. Looked up from germline, CDR1 is SGHAT and CDR2 is FQNNGV. The CDR3 contains 13 residues. The CDR3 region has the DNA TGTGCCAGCAGCTTCGTCCAGGTGGATACGCAGTATTTT. Translated: CASSFVQVDTQYF.

The chain links TRBV7-9 to TRBJ2-5; maybe TRBD1 (6 bases). The CDR3 is 15 amino acids. Germline V gene lookup returns CDR1 SEHNR and CDR2 FQNEAQ (reference sequence). The V end lost 5 bases, the J end lost 1 base, and 14 bases lay between the germline ends. CDR3 in amino acids: CASSNPTGPQETQYF. CDR3 bases: TGTGCCAGCAGCAACCCGACAGGACCCCAAGAGACCCAGTACTTC. Together with reference TRBV7-9 and TRBJ2-5, the CDR3 gives the full variable domain: DTGVSQNPRHKITKRGQNVTFRCDPISEHNRLYWYRQTLGQGPEFLTYFQNEAQLEKSRLLSDRFSAERPKGSFSTLEIQRTEQGDSAMYLCASSNPTGPQETQYFGPGTRLLVL.

The V and J genes are TRBV30 and TRBJ2-2, with a weak D call TRBD2 (6 bases). V was pared by 3 bases and J by 6 bases, with 11 bases between. Germline V gene lookup returns CDR1 GTSNPN and CDR2 SVGIG (reference sequence). There are 13 residues in the CDR3. The CDR3 spells CAWSVREAGELFF. Here the CDR3 DNA reads TGTGCCTGGAGCGTCAGGGAGGCCGGGGAGCTGTTTTTT. The variable domain in full, with the rest retrieved from reference TRBV30 and TRBJ2-2, is SQTIHQWPATLVQPVGSPLSLECTVEGTSNPNLYWYRQAAGRGLQLLFYSVGIGQISSEVPQNLSASRPQDRQFILSSKKLLLSDSGFYLCAWSVREAGELFFGEGSRLTVL.

This CDR3 reads CASSVLREKRRADTQYF. CDR3 DNA sequence: TGTGCCAGCAGTGTCTTGCGGGAGAAGAGGAGGGCAGATACGCAGTATTTT. The V gene is TRBV6-4, the J gene TRBJ2-3, with 7 bases identical to TRBD2. Germline lookup yields CDR1 MRHNA and CDR2 SNTAGT. The junction had 14 bases not matched to a gene; V was cut back by 4 bases and J by 4 bases. This CDR3 is 17 amino acids long.

This chain joins TRBV6-1 and TRBJ1-1; 8 bases match TRBD1. There are 14 residues in the CDR3. CDR1 is MNHNS, CDR2 SASEGT, per germline. The V and J ends lost 2 bases and 10 bases, in that order; junction bases with no gene match: 9. CDR3 DNA: TGTGCCAGCAGTGAATCAGGGGGCTCCCTCTTAGCTTTCTTT. This codes for CASSESGGSLLAFF.

The chain recombines TRBV30 with TRBJ1-5, with D hard to call. The CDR3 extends over 13 amino acids. The germline V gene encodes CDR1 GTSNPN and CDR2 SVGIG (reference sequence). Deletions cut 1 base from V and 7 bases from J, with 11 bases between. The CDR3 region has the DNA TGTGCCTGGAGTGGTGACGGGAAACAGCCCCAGCATTTT. Translating it yields CAWSGDGKQPQHF. Looking up the rest from reference TRBV30 and TRBJ1-5 gives the full variable domain: SQTIHQWPATLVQPVGSPLSLECTVEGTSNPNLYWYRQAAGRGLQLLFYSVGIGQISSEVPQNLSASRPQDRQFILSSKKLLLSDSGFYLCAWSGDGKQPQHFGDGTRLSIL.

This clone was seen just once. The CDR3 sequence is CASSQGQGREKLFF. For the CDR3, the DNA is TGTGCCAGCAGCCAAGGACAGGGACGGGAAAAACTGTTTTTT. V is TRBV27 and J is TRBJ1-4, with 8 bases lining up with TRBD1. This CDR3 has 14 amino acids. V lost 6 bases to trimming and J lost 8 bases; unmatched junction nucleotides: 8. The germline CDR1 and CDR2 sequences are MNHEY and SMNVEV (reference sequence).

The V and J genes are TRBV12-3 or TRBV12-4 and TRBJ1-6, with TRBD1 identical over 8 bases. The CDR3 runs 13 residues. After removal of 7 bases from V and 7 bases from J, the junction contained 3 bases not matched to a gene. CDR3 in amino acids: CASNDRGNSPLHF. The CDR3, as DNA: TGTGCCAGCAACGACAGGGGAAATTCACCCCTCCACTTT.

V and J are TRBV5-1 and TRBJ1-1; 7 nucleotides line up with TRBD1. Germline-derived CDR1 and CDR2 are SGHRS and YFSETQ. This CDR3 is built from 17 residues. Trimming at V came to 4 bases and at J to 1 base, leaving 13 bases not matched to a gene. Here the CDR3 DNA reads TGCGCCAGCAGCGTAACGAGACAGGGAGGGGGGAACACTGAAGCTTTCTTT. This translates into CASSVTRQGGGNTEAFF. The entire variable domain, with the rest obtained from reference TRBV5-1 and TRBJ1-1, is as follows: KAGVTQTPRYLIKTRGQQVTLSCSPISGHRSVSWYQQTPGQGLQFLFEYFSETQRNKGNFPGRFSGRQFSNSRSEMNVSTLELGDSALYLCASSVTRQGGGNTEAFFGQGTRLTVV.